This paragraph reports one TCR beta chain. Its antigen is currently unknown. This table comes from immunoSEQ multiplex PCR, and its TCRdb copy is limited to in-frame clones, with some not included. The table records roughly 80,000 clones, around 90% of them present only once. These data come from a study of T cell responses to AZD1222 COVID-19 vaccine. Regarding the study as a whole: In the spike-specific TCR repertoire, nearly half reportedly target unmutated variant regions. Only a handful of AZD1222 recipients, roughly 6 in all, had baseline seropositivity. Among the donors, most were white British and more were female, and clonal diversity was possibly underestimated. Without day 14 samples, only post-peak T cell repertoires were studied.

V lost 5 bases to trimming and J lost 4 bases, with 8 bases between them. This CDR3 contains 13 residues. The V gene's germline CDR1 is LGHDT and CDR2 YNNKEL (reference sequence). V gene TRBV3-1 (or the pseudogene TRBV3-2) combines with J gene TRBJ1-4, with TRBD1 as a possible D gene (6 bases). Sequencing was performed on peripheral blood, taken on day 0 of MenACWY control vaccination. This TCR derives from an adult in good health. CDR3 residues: CASSGTINEKLFF. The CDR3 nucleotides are TGTGCCAGCAGCGGGACAATTAATGAAAAACTGTTTTTT.